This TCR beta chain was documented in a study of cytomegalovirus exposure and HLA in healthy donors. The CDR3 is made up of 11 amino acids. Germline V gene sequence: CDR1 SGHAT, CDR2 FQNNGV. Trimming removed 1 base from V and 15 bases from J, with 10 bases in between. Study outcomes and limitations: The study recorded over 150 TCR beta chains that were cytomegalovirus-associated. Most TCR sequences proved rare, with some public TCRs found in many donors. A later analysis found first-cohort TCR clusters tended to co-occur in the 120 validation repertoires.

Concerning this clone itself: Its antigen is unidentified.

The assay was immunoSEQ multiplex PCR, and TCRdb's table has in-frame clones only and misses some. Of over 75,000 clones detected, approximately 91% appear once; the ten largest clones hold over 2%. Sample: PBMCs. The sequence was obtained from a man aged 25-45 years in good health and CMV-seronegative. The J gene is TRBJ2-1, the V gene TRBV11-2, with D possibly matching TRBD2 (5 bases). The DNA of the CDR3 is TGTGCCAGCAGCTTAGGTGGGAGCCCGTTCTTC. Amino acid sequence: CASSLGGSPFF.